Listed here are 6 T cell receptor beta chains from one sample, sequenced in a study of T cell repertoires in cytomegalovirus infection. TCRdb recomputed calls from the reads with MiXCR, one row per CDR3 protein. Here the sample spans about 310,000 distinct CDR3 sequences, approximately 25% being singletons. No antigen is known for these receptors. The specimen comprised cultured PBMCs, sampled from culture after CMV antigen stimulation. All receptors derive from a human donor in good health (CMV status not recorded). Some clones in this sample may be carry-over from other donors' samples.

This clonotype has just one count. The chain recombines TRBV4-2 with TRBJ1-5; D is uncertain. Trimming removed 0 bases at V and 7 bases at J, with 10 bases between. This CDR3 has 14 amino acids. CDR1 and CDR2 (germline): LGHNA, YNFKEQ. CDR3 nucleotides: TGTGCCAGCAGCCAAGAGTCGCTGGCCCAGCCCCAGCATTTT. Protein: CASSQESLAQPQHF.

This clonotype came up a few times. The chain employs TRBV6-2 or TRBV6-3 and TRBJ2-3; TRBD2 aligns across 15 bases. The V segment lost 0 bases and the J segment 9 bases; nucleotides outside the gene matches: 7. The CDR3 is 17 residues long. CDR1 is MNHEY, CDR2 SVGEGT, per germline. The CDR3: CASSYSGLAGGPLTQYF. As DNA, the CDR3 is TGTGCCAGCAGTTACTCCGGACTAGCGGGAGGGCCTTTGACGCAGTATTTT.

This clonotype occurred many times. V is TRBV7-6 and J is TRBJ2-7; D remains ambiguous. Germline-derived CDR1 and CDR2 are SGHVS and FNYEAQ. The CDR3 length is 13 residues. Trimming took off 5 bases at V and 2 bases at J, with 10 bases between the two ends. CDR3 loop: CASSPDLTYEQYF. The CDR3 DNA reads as TGTGCCAGCAGCCCCGACTTAACCTACGAGCAGTACTTC.

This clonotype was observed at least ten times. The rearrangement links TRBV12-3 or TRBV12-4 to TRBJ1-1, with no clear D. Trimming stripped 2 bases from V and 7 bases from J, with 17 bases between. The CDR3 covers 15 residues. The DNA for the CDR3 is TGTGCCAGCAGTTTATCCAACGGAGGGAGAATTGAAGCTTTCTTT. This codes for CASSLSNGGRIEAFF.

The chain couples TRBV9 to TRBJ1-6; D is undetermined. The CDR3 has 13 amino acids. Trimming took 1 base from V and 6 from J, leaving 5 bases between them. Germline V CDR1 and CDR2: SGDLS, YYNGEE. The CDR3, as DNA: TGTGCCAGCAGCGTAATACCTAATTCACCCCTCCACTTT. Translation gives CASSVIPNSPLHF.

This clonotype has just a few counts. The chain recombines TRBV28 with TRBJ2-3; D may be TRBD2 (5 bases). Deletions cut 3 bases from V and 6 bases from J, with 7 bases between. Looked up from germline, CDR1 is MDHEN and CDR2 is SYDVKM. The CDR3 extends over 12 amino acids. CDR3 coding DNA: TGTGCCAGCAGTTTGTGGGAGGATACGCAGTATTTT. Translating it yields CASSLWEDTQYF.